The 23 T cell receptor beta chains given below trace back to one sample, sequenced in a study of human T cells and chemical hapten exposure. Stated time point: patch test 2, 6 weeks after DPC sensitization. Treatment specified: therapeutic diphenylcyclopropenone sensitization with weekly scalp DPC. From the RACE reads, TCRdb called clonotypes with MiXCR, one entry per CDR3 protein. The repertoire has under 100,000 distinct CDR3 sequences, 10% of them found once; the top ten carry about 2.3%. The input for sequencing was whole blood, taken in connection with sensitization to the hapten diphenylcyclopropenone (DPC). The receptors stem from a woman aged 25 to 45 with alopecia areata. Some clones in this sample may be carry-over from other donors' samples.

This clonotype was seen many times. J is TRBJ1-1 and V is TRBV11-2; D call uncertain. Germline assignment: CDR1 SGHAT and CDR2 FQNNGV. The length of the CDR3 is 12 residues. The V gene lost 0 bases and the J gene lost 4 bases, with 3 bases spanning the gap. The CDR3 bases are TGTGCCAGCAGCTTAGAGGTCACTGAAGCTTTCTTT. It yields the protein CASSLEVTEAFF.

This clonotype was recorded at least ten times. The J gene is TRBJ2-1, the V gene TRBV7-9, with D unresolved. The CDR3 is 17 residues long. V was pared by 1 base and J by 8 bases, with 21 bases between. The germline V gene encodes CDR1 SEHNR and CDR2 FQNEAQ (reference sequence). This CDR3 reads CASSLEGYSLNQDEQFF. The CDR3 DNA sequence: TGTGCCAGCAGCTTAGAAGGATACTCCCTAAATCAGGATGAGCAGTTCTTC.

At least ten counts were recorded for this clonotype. This chain connects TRBV28 to TRBJ1-1; D is undetermined. This CDR3 comprises 12 residues. CDR1 and CDR2 from the germline V gene are MDHEN and SYDVKM. V dropped 3 bases and J dropped 11 bases, with 13 bases sitting between them. The CDR3 bases are TGTGCCAGCAGTTTCATGGCATCTCGGGCTTTCTTT. Its translation is CASSFMASRAFF.

This clonotype was counted ten times or more. In nucleotides, the CDR3 is TGTGCCAGCACCTTAACAGGGGGTGTATCGGCTTTCTTT. Translated, it gives CASTLTGGVSAFF. V usage is TRBV6-2 or TRBV6-3 and J usage is TRBJ1-1, with 8 bases identical to TRBD1. This CDR3 has 13 amino acids. Germline V gene lookup returns CDR1 MNHEY and CDR2 SVGEGT. The V segment lost 7 bases and the J segment 11 bases; nucleotides outside the gene matches: 12.

The sample holds many counts of this clonotype. The gene calls are TRBV28 and TRBJ1-2; 8 nucleotides agree with TRBD1. Germline lookup yields CDR1 MDHEN and CDR2 SYDVKM. V shed 2 bases and J 4 bases; nucleotides not matched to a gene: 6. The CDR3 is made up of 15 amino acids. The CDR3 region is CASSLHTGGGYGYTF. For the CDR3, the DNA is TGTGCCAGCAGTTTACACACAGGGGGAGGCTATGGCTACACCTTC.

This clonotype was detected many times. The chain combines TRBV28 with TRBJ1-2; the D gene is possibly TRBD1 (5 bases). CDR1 is MDHEN, CDR2 SYDVKM, per germline. The V end lost 5 bases, the J end lost 13 bases, and 20 bases lay between the germline ends. This CDR3 is built from 13 residues. The CDR3 loop is CASSRGIRTSCTF. DNA for the CDR3: TGTGCCAGCAGTAGGGGAATACGGACATCCTGCACCTTC.

The chain has TRBV20-1 and TRBJ1-1; no clear D gene. Per the germline V gene, CDR1 is DFQATT and CDR2 is SNEGSKA (reference sequence). The CDR3 is 12 residues long. Deletions cut 3 bases from V and 5 bases from J, with 10 bases between. In nucleotides, the CDR3 is TGCAGTGCTAGGTTCCCGGGTACTGAAGCTTTCTTT. It is translated as CSARFPGTEAFF.

At least ten counts were recorded for this clonotype. This chain uses TRBV12-3 or TRBV12-4 with TRBJ2-7, with 10 positions matching TRBD2. V was clipped by 2 bases and J by 1 base; unmatched bases: 11. The CDR3 loop spans 18 amino acids. The CDR3 spells CASSLWGAGGSKSYEQYF. Written as DNA, the CDR3 is TGTGCCAGCAGTTTATGGGGAGCGGGAGGGTCAAAATCCTACGAGCAGTACTTC.

This clonotype occurred many times. The chain has TRBV12-3 or TRBV12-4 and TRBJ1-5; 9 bases map to TRBD1. The trim removed 6 bases at V and 2 bases at J, leaving 5 bases unmatched. The CDR3 totals 15 residues. The CDR3 DNA sequence: TGTGCCAGCAGAGGACAGGGGCTGGGCAATCAGCCCCAGCATTTT. This sequence encodes CASRGQGLGNQPQHF.

In this sample, this clonotype turned up a few times. J is TRBJ2-5 and V is TRBV5-1, with 8 positions matching TRBD1. The V segment lost 2 bases and the J segment 2 bases; nucleotides outside the gene matches: 2. This CDR3 region has 14 residues. Germline V lookup: CDR1 SGHRS, CDR2 YFSETQ. The CDR3 spells CASSFDRGQETQYF. The CDR3, as DNA: TGCGCCAGCAGCTTCGACAGGGGACAAGAGACCCAGTACTTC.

The table lists this clonotype with many counts. This chain's CDR3 is CASSFQTNNEQFF. The CDR3 DNA sequence: TGTGCCAGCAGTTTCCAGACGAACAATGAGCAGTTCTTC. The chain carries TRBV28 and TRBJ2-1; D gene uncertain. CDR1 and CDR2 from the germline V gene are MDHEN and SYDVKM. The CDR3 is 13 residues long. V lost 3 bases to trimming and J lost 5 bases, with 8 bases between them. The full variable domain, completed using reference TRBV28 and TRBJ2-1, is DVKVTQSSRYLVKRTGEKVFLECVQDMDHENMFWYRQDPGLGLRLIYFSYDVKMKEKGDIPEGYSVSREKKERFSLILESASTNQTSMYLCASSFQTNNEQFFGPGTRLTVL.

A few counts support this clonotype. The chain uses TRBV29-1 and TRBJ2-3; no definite D call. V was cut by 4 bases and J by 4 bases, with 6 bases left in between. Germline loops: CDR1 SQVTM, CDR2 ANQGSEA. The CDR3 loop spans 11 amino acids. The CDR3 coding sequence is TGCAGCGTTGTTCGGGCAGATACGCAGTATTTT. Amino acid sequence: CSVVRADTQYF.

This clonotype has ten or more counts. The rearrangement uses TRBV29-1 and TRBJ1-2, with D uncertain. CDR1 is SQVTM and CDR2 is ANQGSEA in the germline V gene. The CDR3 is 15 residues long. Between the trimmed V and J ends, which lost 3 bases and 6 bases, there was a span of 20 bases. This CDR3 is CSVDIRGGRGNGYTF. The CDR3 nucleotides read TGCAGCGTTGACATACGCGGTGGTAGAGGGAATGGCTACACCTTC.

The V call is TRBV5-6, the J call TRBJ2-7; 7 bases align to TRBD1. The length of the CDR3 is 13 residues. Trimming took 0 bases from V and 4 from J; bases not matched to a gene: 1. Germline-derived CDR1 and CDR2 are SGHDT and YYEEEE. The CDR3 DNA reads as TGTGCCAGCAGCTTGGCCAGGGGGTACGAGCAGTACTTC. Its translation is CASSLARGYEQYF.

There are many counts of this clonotype. The chain couples TRBV9 to TRBJ1-2; unclear D gene. The CDR3 extends over 14 amino acids. The V and J ends lost 0 bases and 4 bases respectively, with 10 bases between them. The germline CDR1 and CDR2 sequences are SGDLS and YYNGEE. The CDR3: CASSVAPDGYGYTF. In DNA, the CDR3 is TGTGCCAGCAGCGTAGCGCCAGATGGCTATGGCTACACCTTC.

The V call is TRBV3-1, the J call TRBJ2-7, with D possibly TRBD1 on 5 matching bases. Per germline, CDR1 LGHDT and CDR2 YNNKEL (reference sequence). CDR3 length equals 14 residues. Trimming cost V 1 base and J 2 bases, with 9 bases left between them. The CDR3 sequence is CASSQVQGPYEQYF. The CDR3 coding sequence is TGTGCCAGCAGCCAAGTTCAGGGCCCCTACGAGCAGTACTTC.

The genes are TRBV19 and TRBJ1-1; D remains ambiguous. Germline V gives CDR1 LNHDA, CDR2 SQIVND (reference sequence). V shed 6 bases and J shed 1 base, with 9 bases lying between them. This CDR3 comprises 13 residues. The CDR3 sequence is CASSQKENTEAFF. CDR3 DNA: TGTGCCAGTAGCCAGAAAGAGAACACTGAAGCTTTCTTT.

This clonotype was counted at least ten times. The chain couples TRBV7-2 to TRBJ2-7; 11 bases line up with TRBD2. V gave up 4 bases and J gave up 3 bases; unmatched junction bases: 5. CDR3 size: 15 residues. Per germline, CDR1 SGHTA and CDR2 FQGNSA. The CDR3: CASSSTGTSGYEQYF. The CDR3, as DNA: TGTGCCAGCAGCTCAACCGGGACTAGCGGCTACGAGCAGTACTTC.

This clonotype was picked up a small number of times. The chain combines TRBV27 with TRBJ2-7; D tentatively fits TRBD1 or TRBD2 (5 bases each). Trimming took off 5 bases at V and 0 bases at J, with 11 bases between the two ends. The length of the CDR3 is 14 residues. Germline CDR1 MNHEY, CDR2 SMNVEV (reference sequence). This CDR3 reads CASSPEGSSYEQYF. DNA for the CDR3: TGTGCCAGCAGTCCCGAGGGGAGCTCCTACGAGCAGTACTTC.

In this sample, this clonotype turned up many times. The V call is TRBV6-5, the J call TRBJ2-7; D remains ambiguous. V dropped 0 bases and J dropped 1 base, with 16 bases sitting between them. The CDR3 is 17 amino acids. Germline V lookup: CDR1 MNHEY, CDR2 SVGAGI. CDR3 DNA sequence: TGTGCCAGCAGTTACTCTACGAGGACGGCGTTATCCTACGAGCAGTACTTC. This sequence encodes CASSYSTRTALSYEQYF.

On this clonotype itself: This may be a read error, as it is one base from a much larger clone. The rearrangement links TRBV18 to TRBJ2-4; a weak D match, TRBD1 (6 bases). V was shortened by 3 bases and J by 6 bases, with 12 bases between the two germline ends. The CDR3 length is 14 residues. From germline, CDR1 is KGHSH and CDR2 LQKENI. The chain's CDR3 is CASSPGQWGNIQYF. The DNA for the CDR3 is TGTGCCAGCTCACCCGGACAGTGGGGAAACATTCAGTACTTC.

This clonotype came up a few times. The rearrangement links TRBV5-1 to TRBJ2-5, with TRBD2 identical over 8 bases. Losses at the gene ends were 4 bases for V and 2 bases for J; bases not matched to a gene: 7. The CDR3 spans 15 residues. CDR1 and CDR2 (germline): SGHRS, YFSETQ. The CDR3 DNA reads TGCGCCAGCAGCACCCGGCCGGGGGGGCAAGAGACCCAGTACTTC. It codes for CASSTRPGGQETQYF.

This clonotype showed up just a few times. V gene TRBV12-3 or TRBV12-4 combines with J gene TRBJ2-1; TRBD2 might be the D (7 bases). CDR3 length: 14 residues. Between the trimmed V and J ends, which lost 9 bases and 0 bases, there was a span of 12 bases. The CDR3: CASKGGSSYNEQFF. In DNA form, the CDR3 reads TGTGCCAGTAAGGGGGGGAGCTCCTACAATGAGCAGTTCTTC.